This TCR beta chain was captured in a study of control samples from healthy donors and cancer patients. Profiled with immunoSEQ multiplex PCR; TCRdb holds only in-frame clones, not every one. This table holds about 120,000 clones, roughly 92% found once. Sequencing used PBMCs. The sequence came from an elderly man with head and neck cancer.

CDR3 nucleotide sequence: TGTGCCAGCAGCCAATATTCGGGGATTAGTGAAAAACTGTTTTTT. It translates to CASSQYSGISEKLFF. The J gene is TRBJ1-4, the V gene TRBV16; D gene uncertain. V lost 1 base and J 7 bases, leaving 13 bases between the germline ends. CDR1 and CDR2 (germline): KGHSY, FQNENV. CDR3 length: 15 amino acids. The variable domain in full, with the rest retrieved from reference TRBV16 and TRBJ1-4, is GEEVAQTPKHLVRGEGQKAKLYCAPIKGHSYVFWYQQVLKNEFKFLISFQNENVFDETGMPKERFSAKCLPNSPCSLEIQATKLEDSAVYFCASSQYSGISEKLFFGSGTQLSVL.